One sample yielded the 18 T cell receptor beta chains listed below, sequenced in a study of T cells in localized non-small cell lung cancer. Sequencing was performed with immunoSEQ multiplex PCR; in TCRdb, only in-frame clones are kept and a portion is missing. The repertoire holds 75,000 to 95,000 clones, with around 81% as singletons. This specimen consisted of PBMCs, obtained before any cancer treatment. These receptors were collected from a man aged 40-75 years with stage II squamous cell lung carcinoma.

The V and J genes are TRBV28 and TRBJ1-5; D unresolved. The CDR3 length is 16 residues. Germline V gives CDR1 MDHEN, CDR2 SYDVKM. V lost 6 bases and J 4 bases, leaving 19 bases between the germline ends. Written as DNA, the CDR3 is TGTGCCAGCAGCCGATCGGACCGCGCGGGTAATCAGCCCCAGCATTTT. Encoded protein: CASSRSDRAGNQPQHF.

The chain employs TRBV10-3 and TRBJ2-7, with 10 bases aligning to TRBD1. The V and J ends lost 6 bases and 4 bases, in that order; junction bases with no gene match: 6. Per germline, CDR1 ENHRY and CDR2 SYGVKD. This CDR3 is built from 14 residues. CDR3 nucleotide sequence: TGTGCCATCAGCGAGGACAGGGGGATGTACGAGCAGTACTTC. As protein: CAISEDRGMYEQYF.

This clone was recorded a few times. The CDR3 is CASTPRGINQPQHF. CDR3 DNA: TGTGCCAGTACGCCGAGGGGCATCAATCAGCCCCAGCATTTT. V and J are TRBV19 and TRBJ1-5; TRBD1 might be the D (5 bases). Germline V gives CDR1 LNHDA, CDR2 SQIVND (reference sequence). The length of the CDR3 is 14 residues. V shed 7 bases and J shed 3 bases, with 13 bases lying between them.

The J gene is TRBJ1-6, the V gene TRBV6-1; the match to TRBD1 covers 7 bases. This CDR3 has 14 amino acids. Germline CDR1 MNHNS, CDR2 SASEGT. V lost 7 bases, J lost 9 bases, and 9 bases stayed unmatched. The CDR3 reads CASTLTGEASPLHF. CDR3 nucleotides: TGTGCCAGCACCCTAACAGGGGAGGCTTCACCCCTCCACTTT.

This sequence joins TRBV6-5 and TRBJ2-1; TRBD1 matches 9 bases. The V gene's germline CDR1 is MNHEY and CDR2 SVGAGI. This CDR3 has 13 amino acids. Trimming at V came to 6 bases and at J to 9 bases, leaving 6 bases not matched to a gene. CDR3 sequence: CASSGTGLSEQFF. The CDR3 DNA sequence: TGTGCCAGCAGCGGGACAGGGTTGAGTGAGCAGTTCTTC.

The rearrangement links TRBV5-1 to TRBJ2-1, with TRBD2 matching over 11 bases. Trimming cost V 0 bases and J 7 bases; bases outside gene matches: 3. Germline CDR1 reads SGHRS; CDR2 reads YFSETQ. This CDR3 region has 15 residues. Written as DNA, the CDR3 is TGCGCCAGCAGCTTGGTGGCTAGCGGGGGGAATGAGCAGTTCTTC. Its translation is CASSLVASGGNEQFF.

The rearrangement links TRBV30 to TRBJ2-5; D gene ambiguous. Trimming cost V 1 base and J 1 base, with 1 base left between them. Germline V lookup: CDR1 GTSNPN, CDR2 SVGIG (reference sequence). CDR3 length: 11 residues. CDR3 amino acids: CAWSAQETQYF. CDR3 nucleotide sequence: TGTGCCTGGAGTGCCCAAGAGACCCAGTACTTC.

This clone was observed a single time. This chain uses TRBV27 with TRBJ1-6, with a weak D call TRBD1 (6 bases). The CDR3 extends over 16 amino acids. The V gene lost 4 bases and the J gene lost 13 bases, with 23 bases spanning the gap. CDR1 and CDR2 from the germline V gene are MNHEY and SMNVEV (reference sequence). The CDR3: CASSSNRVADGVPLHF. CDR3 in DNA: TGTGCCAGCAGTTCAAACAGGGTTGCGGATGGAGTCCCCCTCCACTTT.

The sample holds one count of this clone. The gene calls are TRBV18 and TRBJ2-5, with D perhaps TRBD2 (5 bases). V was pared by 1 base and J by 4 bases, with 16 bases between. This CDR3 has 16 amino acids. Germline CDR1 and CDR2: KGHSH and LQKENI. The CDR3 nucleotides are TGTGCCAGCTCACCACAACCATCGGGGTTTTCAGAGACCCAGTACTTC. It translates to CASSPQPSGFSETQYF. Drawing the rest from reference TRBV18 and TRBJ2-5, the complete variable domain is NAGVMQNPRHLVRRRGQEARLRCSPMKGHSHVYWYRQLPEEGLKFMVYLQKENIIDESGMPKERFSAEFPKEGPSILRIQQVVRGDSAAYFCASSPQPSGFSETQYFGPGTRLLVL.

The chain is built from TRBV23-1 and TRBJ2-2; 14 bases agree with TRBD2. TRBV23-1 is filed as an ORF, its function uncertain. The CDR3 loop spans 20 amino acids. V lost 4 bases and J lost 5; bases outside the gene matches: 15. This CDR3 is CASSPHLPGLAGVGTGELFF. The CDR3 DNA is TGCGCCAGCAGTCCCCACCTGCCGGGACTAGCGGGAGTTGGGACCGGGGAGCTGTTTTTT.

This chain connects TRBV19 to TRBJ1-5, with 9 bases fitting TRBD1. The germline CDR1 and CDR2 sequences are LNHDA and SQIVND (reference sequence). There are 15 residues in the CDR3. Trimming removed 7 bases from V and 2 bases from J; junction bases left unmatched: 6. The DNA of the CDR3 is TGTGCCAGTACCATGGACAGGGGCCGCAATCAGCCCCAGCATTTT. Translated, it gives CASTMDRGRNQPQHF.

The V and J genes are TRBV28 and TRBJ1-4; TRBD1 aligns across 7 bases. CDR1 MDHEN and CDR2 SYDVKM come from the germline V gene. The trim removed 3 bases at V and 6 bases at J, leaving 16 bases unmatched. The CDR3 consists of 18 residues. In DNA form, the CDR3 reads TGTGCCAGCAGTTTGGCTGGTATCAGGGGGAATGGGGATGAAAAACTGTTTTTT. Amino acid sequence: CASSLAGIRGNGDEKLFF.

Only a few counts were recorded for this clone. V is TRBV2 and J is TRBJ1-1; D is undetermined. The CDR3 sequence is 12 residues long. V gave up 2 bases and J gave up 7 bases, with 8 bases separating them. The germline CDR1 and CDR2 sequences are SNHLY and FYNNEI. The CDR3 sequence: CASSEFRDEAFF. The CDR3 region has the DNA TGTGCCAGCAGTGAATTCCGGGATGAAGCTTTCTTT.

This clone was recorded only once. The rearrangement links TRBV28 to TRBJ1-3, with D possibly being TRBD1 (6 bases). Germline V CDR1 and CDR2: MDHEN, SYDVKM. The CDR3 contains 13 residues. Trimming removed 6 bases at V and 2 bases at J, with 8 bases between. CDR3 amino acids: CASRRTAGNTIYF. The CDR3 nucleotides are TGTGCCAGCAGACGGACAGCTGGAAACACCATATATTTT.

The chain uses TRBV6-1 and TRBJ1-2, with D maybe TRBD1 (6 bases). The length of the CDR3 is 12 residues. The germline V gene encodes CDR1 MNHNS and CDR2 SASEGT. Trimming pared 5 bases from V and 11 bases from J, leaving 15 bases between. The CDR3 DNA sequence: TGTGCCAGCAGTCCAAGTCCCCAGGGGTACACCTTC. Residues: CASSPSPQGYTF.

The chain recombines TRBV4-1 with TRBJ2-3, with TRBD1 as a possible D gene (5 bases). Trimming took off 0 bases at V and 2 bases at J, with 12 bases between the two ends. This CDR3 comprises 16 residues. CDR1 and CDR2 from the germline V gene are MGHRA and YSYEKL. Written as DNA, the CDR3 is TGCGCCAGCAGCCAAGATGCGGCAGGGTACACAGATACGCAGTATTTT. This encodes CASSQDAAGYTDTQYF.

The V call is TRBV5-1, the J call TRBJ2-5; D unresolved. CDR1 and CDR2 (germline): SGHRS, YFSETQ. The CDR3 is made up of 16 amino acids. Between the trimmed V and J ends, which lost 0 bases and 2 bases, there was a span of 14 bases. The CDR3 DNA follows: TGCGCCAGCAGCTTGGCCAAAGGGCCGAGGCAAGAGACCCAGTACTTC. It is translated as CASSLAKGPRQETQYF. The full variable domain, its missing parts supplied by reference TRBV5-1 and TRBJ2-5, is KAGVTQTPRYLIKTRGQQVTLSCSPISGHRSVSWYQQTPGQGLQFLFEYFSETQRNKGNFPGRFSGRQFSNSRSEMNVSTLELGDSALYLCASSLAKGPRQETQYFGPGTRLLVL.

This clone was found once. V is TRBV4-2 and J is TRBJ1-6, with a possible D match to TRBD1 (5 bases). Germline V gives CDR1 LGHNA, CDR2 YNFKEQ. The CDR3 runs 15 residues. Between the trimmed V and J ends, which lost 5 bases and 7 bases, there was a span of 15 bases. The DNA of the CDR3 is TGTGCCAGCAGCTCCTGGGACCCAGGGAATTCACCCCTCCACTTT. It yields the protein CASSSWDPGNSPLHF.